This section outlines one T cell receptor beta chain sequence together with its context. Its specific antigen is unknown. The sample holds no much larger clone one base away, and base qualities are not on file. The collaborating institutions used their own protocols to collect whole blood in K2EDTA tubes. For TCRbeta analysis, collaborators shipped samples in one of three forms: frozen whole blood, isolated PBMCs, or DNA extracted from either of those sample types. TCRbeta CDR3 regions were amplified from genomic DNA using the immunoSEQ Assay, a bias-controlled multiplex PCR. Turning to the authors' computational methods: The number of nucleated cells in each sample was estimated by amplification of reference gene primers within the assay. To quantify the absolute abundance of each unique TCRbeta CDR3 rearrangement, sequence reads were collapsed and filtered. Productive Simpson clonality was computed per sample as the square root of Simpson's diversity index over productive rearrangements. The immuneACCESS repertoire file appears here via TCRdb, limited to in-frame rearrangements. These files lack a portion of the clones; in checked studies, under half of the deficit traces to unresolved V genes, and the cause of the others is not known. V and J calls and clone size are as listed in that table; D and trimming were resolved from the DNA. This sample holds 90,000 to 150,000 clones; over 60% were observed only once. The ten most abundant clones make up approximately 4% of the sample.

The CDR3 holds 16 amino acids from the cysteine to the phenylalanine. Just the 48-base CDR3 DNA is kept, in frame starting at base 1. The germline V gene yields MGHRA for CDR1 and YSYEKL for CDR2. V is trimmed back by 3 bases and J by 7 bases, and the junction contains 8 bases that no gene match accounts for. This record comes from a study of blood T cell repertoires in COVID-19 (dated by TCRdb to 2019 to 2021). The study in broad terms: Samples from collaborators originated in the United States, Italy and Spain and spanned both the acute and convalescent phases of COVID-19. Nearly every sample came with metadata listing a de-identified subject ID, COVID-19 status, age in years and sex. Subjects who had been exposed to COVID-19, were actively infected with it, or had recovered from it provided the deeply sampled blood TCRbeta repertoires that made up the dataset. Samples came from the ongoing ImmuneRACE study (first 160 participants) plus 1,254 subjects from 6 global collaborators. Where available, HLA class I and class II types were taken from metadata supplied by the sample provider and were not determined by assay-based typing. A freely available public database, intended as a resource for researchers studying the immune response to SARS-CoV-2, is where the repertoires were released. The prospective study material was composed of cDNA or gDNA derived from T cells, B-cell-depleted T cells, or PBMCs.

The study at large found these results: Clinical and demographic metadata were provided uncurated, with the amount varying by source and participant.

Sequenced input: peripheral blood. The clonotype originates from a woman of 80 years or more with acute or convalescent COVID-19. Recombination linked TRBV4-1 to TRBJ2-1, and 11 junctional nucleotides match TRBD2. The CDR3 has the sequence CASSHPGTSGVNEQFF. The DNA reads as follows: TGCGCCAGCAGCCACCCCGGGACTAGCGGCGTTAATGAGCAGTTCTTC.